A single sample is the source of the 18 T cell receptor beta chains below, sequenced in a study of shared clonotypes between healthy human individuals (dated by TCRdb to the early 2020s). Libraries were made using the immunoSEQ multiplex PCR assay. TCRdb took over this immuneACCESS table, retaining in-frame rearrangements with V and J assigned. Such tables are incomplete; in checked studies, under half of the missing clones stem from an unresolved V gene, and the remainder is unexplained. The sample table lists about 1.5 million clones, nearly 99% of them with a count of one. The top ten hold around 0.47% of the sample. What was sequenced was naive CD4+ T cells sorted from blood. Reading the label with the study, this specimen's cell subset or site is: CD45RA+ positively selected. These receptors originate from a man aged 30 to 45 in good health.

J is TRBJ2-3 and V is TRBV5-1; no definite D call. CDR1 is SGHRS, CDR2 YFSETQ, per germline. Trimming shortened V by 4 bases and J by 2 bases, and 14 bases separated the two germline ends. The CDR3 runs to 15 residues. CDR3: CASSRSRPPTDTQYF. The DNA for the CDR3 is TGCGCCAGCAGCCGCAGCAGACCTCCCACAGATACGCAGTATTTT.

Points on this clone: Distinct nucleotide sequences in the sample also encode this CDR3. V gene TRBV5-1 combines with J gene TRBJ2-3, with 10 bases that match TRBD2. This CDR3 is built from 16 residues. Germline CDR1 reads SGHRS; CDR2 reads YFSETQ. The V gene end was trimmed by 0 bases and the J gene end by 2 bases; junction bases not matched to a gene: 3. Here the CDR3 reads CASSLGTSGLTDTQYF. The CDR3 DNA reads TGCGCCAGCAGCTTGGGGACTAGCGGTCTCACAGATACGCAGTATTTT.

This clone appeared a single time. CDR3 bases: TGTGCCAGCAGCCCTGACGGCGGGAGTCCCGAGCAGTACTTC. It specifies CASSPDGGSPEQYF. This rearrangement joins TRBV5-4 to TRBJ2-7, with 7 positions matching TRBD2. The junction had 10 bases not matched to a gene; V was cut back by 4 bases and J by 6 bases. CDR1 is SGHNT, CDR2 YYREEE, per germline (reference sequence). The CDR3 covers 14 residues.

This clone was observed once. The chain has TRBV7-2 and TRBJ2-7; the match to TRBD1 covers 8 bases. V trimming: 4 bases; J trimming: 0 bases; junction bases outside the gene matches: 14. The CDR3 totals 18 residues. Looked up from germline, CDR1 is SGHTA and CDR2 is FQGNSA. DNA of the CDR3: TGTGCCAGCAGCTCACAGGGGGAGCAGCGCCCGAGCTCCTACGAGCAGTACTTC. Its protein product is CASSSQGEQRPSSYEQYF.

The V and J genes are TRBV19 and TRBJ1-1; 9 bases match TRBD1. Looked up from germline, CDR1 is LNHDA and CDR2 is SQIVND (reference sequence). V shed 4 bases, J shed 5 bases, and the junction held 8 bases outside the gene matches. CDR3 size: 15 residues. The CDR3 is CASSTTQGAGTEAFF. The CDR3 nucleotides read TGTGCCAGTAGTACCACACAGGGGGCAGGAACTGAAGCTTTCTTT.

The V gene is TRBV25-1, the J gene TRBJ2-2, with 8 nucleotides matching TRBD2. V lost 2 bases and J lost 5; bases outside the gene matches: 7. The CDR3 sequence is 16 residues long. Germline lookup yields CDR1 MGHDK and CDR2 SYGVNS. The CDR3 sequence is CASSEPRASGTGELFF. CDR3 nucleotides: TGTGCCAGCAGTGAACCCCGGGCTAGCGGGACCGGGGAGCTGTTTTTT. The full variable domain, in which reference TRBV25-1 and TRBJ2-2 provide the parts outside the CDR3, is EADIYQTPRYLVIGTGKKITLECSQTMGHDKMYWYQQDPGMELHLIHYSYGVNSTEKGDLSSESTVSRIRTEHFPLTLESARPSHTSQYLCASSEPRASGTGELFFGEGSRLTVL.

The J gene is TRBJ2-3, the V gene TRBV27; TRBD1 might be the D (5 bases). Trimming took 8 bases from V and 4 from J, leaving 13 bases between them. CDR1 MNHEY and CDR2 SMNVEV come from the germline V gene (reference sequence). The CDR3 sequence is 13 residues long. CDR3 sequence (DNA): TGTGCCAGCGGCGTTGGGGCCCCAGATACGCAGTATTTT. Translated: CASGVGAPDTQYF.

This chain uses TRBV6-6 with TRBJ2-5; D is unresolved. Trimming removed 2 bases at V and 5 bases at J, with 3 bases between. In germline, CDR1 is MNHNY, CDR2 SVGAGI (reference sequence). This CDR3 has 11 amino acids. Here the CDR3 reads CASSYGETQYF. The CDR3 DNA follows: TGTGCCAGCAGTTACGGGGAGACCCAGTACTTC.

The chain employs TRBV27 and TRBJ1-5; D remains unclear. The V and J ends lost 8 bases and 4 bases respectively, with 9 bases between them. Germline CDR1 MNHEY, CDR2 SMNVEV (reference sequence). CDR3 length equals 12 residues. The CDR3 nucleotides read TGTGCCAGCGCCGGTGGGAATCAGCCCCAGCATTTT. Protein: CASAGGNQPQHF.

The chain carries TRBV11-2 and TRBJ2-3; 10 nucleotides line up with TRBD2. Germline lookup yields CDR1 SGHAT and CDR2 FQNNGV. The trim removed 10 bases at V and 6 bases at J, leaving 19 bases unmatched. This CDR3 is 17 amino acids long. In DNA, the CDR3 is TGTGCCATGGGATACCGAGCGAGCGGGAGGGCCAGTGATACGCAGTATTTT. Amino acids: CAMGYRASGRASDTQYF. Full variable domain (outside the CDR3, taken from reference TRBV11-2 and TRBJ2-3): EAGVAQSPRYKIIEKRQSVAFWCNPISGHATLYWYQQILGQGPKLLIQFQNNGVVDDSQLPKDRFSAERLKGVDSTLKIQPAKLEDSAVYLCAMGYRASGRASDTQYFGPGTRLTVL.

The V and J genes are TRBV7-9 and TRBJ2-3; the match to TRBD2 covers 7 bases. Looked up from germline, CDR1 is SEHNR and CDR2 is FQNEAQ (reference sequence). The CDR3 is 15 amino acids. The ends lost 3 bases at V and 4 bases at J; junction bases unmatched: 7. The CDR3 reads CASSFLGLVADTQYF. CDR3 in DNA: TGTGCCAGCAGCTTCCTCGGACTAGTGGCAGATACGCAGTATTTT.

V usage is TRBV28 and J usage is TRBJ2-4; D possibly matches TRBD1 or TRBD2 (7 bases each). This CDR3 region has 19 residues. Germline V gene lookup returns CDR1 MDHEN and CDR2 SYDVKM. V gave up 5 bases and J gave up 0 bases, with 23 bases separating them. The CDR3 DNA sequence: TGTGCCAGCAGTCCCTTGCCGCAGCGGGGACAGCAAGCCAAAAACATTCAGTACTTC. Translation: CASSPLPQRGQQAKNIQYF.

This sequence joins TRBV5-1 and TRBJ2-1; D is perhaps TRBD1 (5 bases). The ends were cut back, 0 bases at V and 6 bases at J, with 10 bases in the middle. Per the germline V gene, CDR1 is SGHRS and CDR2 is YFSETQ. CDR3 length: 14 amino acids. CDR3 amino acids: CASSLAGYGNEQFF. In DNA, the CDR3 is TGCGCCAGCAGCTTGGCAGGGTACGGCAATGAGCAGTTCTTC. Complete variable domain (other parts from reference TRBV5-1 and TRBJ2-1): KAGVTQTPRYLIKTRGQQVTLSCSPISGHRSVSWYQQTPGQGLQFLFEYFSETQRNKGNFPGRFSGRQFSNSRSEMNVSTLELGDSALYLCASSLAGYGNEQFFGPGTRLTVL.

This clone is a singleton in its sample. The chain links TRBV5-4 to TRBJ2-5; TRBD2 matches 13 bases. Germline V gives CDR1 SGHNT, CDR2 YYREEE (reference sequence). The CDR3 has 15 residues. V lost 3 bases, J lost 2 bases, and 1 base stayed unmatched. This CDR3 is CASSSGLAGQETQYF. The DNA of the CDR3 is TGTGCCAGCAGCTCGGGACTAGCGGGGCAAGAGACCCAGTACTTC.

The V and J genes are TRBV7-2 and TRBJ2-4; the match to TRBD1 covers 8 bases. Per the germline V gene, CDR1 is SGHTA and CDR2 is FQGNSA. The trim removed 1 base at V and 7 bases at J, leaving 6 bases unmatched. The CDR3 spans 15 residues. Here the CDR3 DNA reads TGTGCCAGCAGCTTAGTATGGGCAGGGGGCAACATTCAGTACTTC. It translates to CASSLVWAGGNIQYF.

The J gene is TRBJ2-2, the V gene TRBV7-9; TRBD2 matches 8 bases. Germline V lookup: CDR1 SEHNR, CDR2 FQNEAQ (reference sequence). CDR3 length: 14 amino acids. J lost 4 bases, V lost 3 bases, and 1 base had no gene match. The CDR3 bases are TGTGCCAGCAGCTTCCTAGCGGGCACCGGGGAGCTGTTTTTT. Amino acids: CASSFLAGTGELFF. Full variable domain (outside the CDR3, taken from reference TRBV7-9 and TRBJ2-2): DTGVSQNPRHKITKRGQNVTFRCDPISEHNRLYWYRQTLGQGPEFLTYFQNEAQLEKSRLLSDRFSAERPKGSFSTLEIQRTEQGDSAMYLCASSFLAGTGELFFGEGSRLTVL.

This rearrangement joins TRBV30 to TRBJ1-5; the D is unclear. This CDR3 has 13 residues. The V gene lost 5 bases and the J gene lost 0 bases, with 8 bases spanning the gap. CDR1 GTSNPN and CDR2 SVGIG come from the germline V gene (reference sequence). The CDR3 DNA reads TGTGCCTGGCAGGTCGGTAGCAATCAGCCCCAGCATTTT. Amino acids: CAWQVGSNQPQHF.

For the CDR3, the DNA is TGTGCCAGCAGCGTAAAACCGGGGGCTAGCGGGACCTACGAGCAGTACTTC. Amino acid sequence: CASSVKPGASGTYEQYF. The chain recombines TRBV9 with TRBJ2-7; 9 bases line up with TRBD2. CDR1 SGDLS and CDR2 YYNGEE come from the germline V gene. CDR3 length: 17 amino acids. V lost 1 base, J lost 2 bases, and 10 bases stayed unmatched.